The clone carrying this T cell receptor beta chain appeared a single time. Produced via immunoSEQ multiplex PCR; TCRdb's table is partial and in-frame only. The table has 6,600 or so clones, approximately 53% seen once. Treatment reported: randomized to nivolumab then ipilimumab (arm A) or the reverse (arm B). CDR3 length equals 15 residues. The germline V gene encodes CDR1 SGHRS and CDR2 YFSETQ. Trimming removed 3 bases from V and 4 bases from J; junction bases left unmatched: 7. These data originate in a study of sequential checkpoint blockade in melanoma. This receptor was obtained from a human donor with melanoma. The starting material was CD8+ T cells sorted from blood (inferred from file names), obtained from a patient given nivolumab and ipilimumab in sequence. This chain connects TRBV5-1 to TRBJ2-7; 10 bases match TRBD2. The CDR3 protein is CASSSTAGGRYEQYF. CDR3 DNA sequence: TGCGCCAGCAGCTCCACAGCGGGGGGGCGTTACGAGCAGTACTTC.